This is a list of T cell receptor beta chains from one sample in a study of T cell responses to AZD1222 COVID-19 vaccine. Here immunoSEQ multiplex PCR was the method, and the copy in TCRdb shows in-frame clones only, minus some. The repertoire holds more than 95,000 clones, with about 93% as singletons. The sample in question was peripheral blood, obtained on day 0 of AZD1222 vaccination. These receptors came from an adult in good health. Each CDR3 is given with its conserved first and last residue. Clone size is given for some rows only: seen once, a few or many times, or a class if the clone is expanded.

TRBV4-1	TRBJ1-6	-	CASSQDRNYNSPLHF
TRBV3-1/TRBV3-2	TRBJ1-5	once	CASSQEGTHSNQPQHF
TRBV2	TRBJ1-5	-	CASGTFDNQPQHF
TRBV5-1	TRBJ2-7	-	CASSRSWLGGYEQYF
TRBV27	TRBJ1-2	-	CASSPTRDPKPFNYGYTF
TRBV14	TRBJ2-7	-	CASSQDWLSGVQYF
TRBV4-1	TRBJ2-7	-	CASSRTSAGEQYF
TRBV18	TRBJ2-3	-	CASSPPAAVDTQYF
TRBV6-5	TRBJ1-2	-	CASRWTGSVGYTF
TRBV29-1	TRBJ1-2	-	CSVTLTGANYGYTF